This T cell receptor beta chain comes out of a study of vaccination effects on CD4 cells after COVID-19. Within the ViraFEST assay, antigen-specific CD4+ T cells underwent expansion with viral peptide pools prior to sequencing. On roughly day 9 of culture, CD4+ T cells were separated out. The study found no prior SARS-CoV-2 infection in the vaccine recipients, who tested negative for nucleocapsid antibodies. CDR1 MDHEN and CDR2 SYDVKM come from the germline V gene. The CDR3 covers 14 residues. V lost 3 bases and J lost 0, with 8 bases in between. Repertoires were generated with immunoSEQ multiplex PCR, while TCRdb's copy carries only in-frame clones and drops some. The data hold over 25,000 clones, with approximately 72% observed a single time. Note on this clone: Its antigen remains unidentified.

The material was CD4+ T cells from PBMCs cultured with SARS-CoV-2 spike peptides, obtained before COVID-19 vaccination. The sequence was collected from a human donor who received a COVID-19 vaccine. The rearrangement uses TRBV28 and TRBJ1-1, with a possible D match to TRBD1 (6 bases). The CDR3, as DNA: TGTGCCAGCAGTTTGGGGGGCCTGAACACTGAAGCTTTCTTT. Translating it yields CASSLGGLNTEAFF. Complete variable domain (other parts from reference TRBV28 and TRBJ1-1): DVKVTQSSRYLVKRTGEKVFLECVQDMDHENMFWYRQDPGLGLRLIYFSYDVKMKEKGDIPEGYSVSREKKERFSLILESASTNQTSMYLCASSLGGLNTEAFFGQGTRLTVV.